The next 25 T cell receptor beta chains were all read from a single sample in a study of T cell responses to AZD1222 COVID-19 vaccine. Some clones are missing from TCRdb's copy, which holds only in-frame ones; the method was immunoSEQ multiplex PCR. In the table there are around 99,000 clones, roughly 90% of which are singletons. This sample comprised peripheral blood, obtained on day 0 of AZD1222 vaccination. These receptors all come from an adult in good health.

This clone was counted only a few times. This chain joins TRBV9 and TRBJ2-5; D could derive from TRBD1 or TRBD2 (7 bases each). The V gene lost 0 bases and the J gene lost 4 bases, with 16 bases spanning the gap. The CDR3 extends over 16 amino acids. Germline V gene data show CDR1 as SGDLS and CDR2 as YYNGEE. For the CDR3, the DNA is TGTGCCAGCAGCGTAGCTCCCAGGGGGGGTAGAGAGACCCAGTACTTC. It is translated as CASSVAPRGGRETQYF. The variable domain in full, with the rest retrieved from reference TRBV9 and TRBJ2-5, is DSGVTQTPKHLITATGQRVTLRCSPRSGDLSVYWYQQSLDQGLQFLIQYYNGEERAKGNILERFSAQQFPDLHSELNLSSLELGDSALYFCASSVAPRGGRETQYFGPGTRLLVL.

The rearrangement joins TRBV30 to TRBJ2-2; no definite D call. Germline-derived CDR1 and CDR2 are GTSNPN and SVGIG (reference sequence). The CDR3 extends over 12 amino acids. V was shortened by 1 base and J by 5 bases, with 5 bases between the two germline ends. The CDR3 DNA follows: TGTGCCTGGAGTGCCGAGACCGGGGAGCTGTTTTTT. Encoded protein: CAWSAETGELFF.

V usage is TRBV19 and J usage is TRBJ2-3; TRBD2 matches 10 bases. After removal of 3 bases from V and 3 bases from J, the junction contained 6 bases not matched to a gene. Looked up from germline, CDR1 is LNHDA and CDR2 is SQIVND (reference sequence). The CDR3 covers 16 residues. The DNA for the CDR3 is TGTGCCAGTAGTATTTCTAGCGGGAGAACTACAGATACGCAGTATTTT. Encoded protein: CASSISSGRTTDTQYF.

This clone came up once. The chain recombines TRBV10-3 with TRBJ2-2; 7 bases are shared with TRBD2. The CDR3 sequence is 14 residues long. Germline-derived CDR1 and CDR2 are ENHRY and SYGVKD. J lost 2 bases, V lost 4 bases, and 1 base had no gene match. This chain's CDR3 is CAISGGSNTGELFF. For the CDR3, the DNA is TGTGCCATCAGTGGCGGGAGTAACACCGGGGAGCTGTTTTTT.

The chain has TRBV29-1 and TRBJ1-2; D perhaps matches TRBD1 (5 bases). V dropped 5 bases and J dropped 8 bases, with 9 bases sitting between them. The CDR3 has 10 residues. Germline loops: CDR1 SQVTM, CDR2 ANQGSEA. The CDR3 DNA sequence: TGCAGCGTTCCGGAGGGGGGCTACACCTTC. This encodes CSVPEGGYTF.

The J gene is TRBJ2-7, the V gene TRBV4-2; 7 bases fit TRBD1. Per germline, CDR1 LGHNA and CDR2 YNFKEQ. V lost 3 bases to trimming and J lost 4 bases; unmatched junction nucleotides: 9. This CDR3 is built from 15 residues. The CDR3 here is CASSQDVNRGYEQYF. DNA for the CDR3: TGTGCCAGCAGCCAGGACGTTAACAGGGGATACGAGCAGTACTTC.

This chain uses TRBV18 with TRBJ1-1; unclear D gene. Trimming left V 2 bases short and J 0 bases short, with 10 bases between. Germline CDR1 reads KGHSH; CDR2 reads LQKENI. The CDR3 totals 15 residues. Here the CDR3 DNA reads TGTGCCAGCTCACCAATGGGGATCATGAACACTGAAGCTTTCTTT. Its protein product is CASSPMGIMNTEAFF.

The V call is TRBV6-6, the J call TRBJ1-2; possible D gene TRBD1, 6 bases. The CDR3 is 14 residues long. V shed 5 bases and J shed 4 bases, with 14 bases lying between them. Germline-derived CDR1 and CDR2 are MNHNY and SVGAGI (reference sequence). CDR3 loop: CASSPDSAPYGYTF. Here the CDR3 DNA reads TGTGCCAGCAGTCCGGACAGCGCACCCTATGGCTACACCTTC.

The V gene is TRBV6-5, the J gene TRBJ1-1, with D unresolved. The CDR3 loop spans 15 amino acids. CDR1 is MNHEY, CDR2 SVGAGI, per germline. The V and J ends lost 8 bases and 0 bases respectively, with 16 bases between them. CDR3 sequence (DNA): TGTGCCAGCTCTCCCGCGGGCCAGATGAACACTGAAGCTTTCTTT. Protein sequence: CASSPAGQMNTEAFF.

The chain recombines TRBV4-2 with TRBJ2-5; D is perhaps TRBD2 (6 bases). The CDR3 length is 13 residues. CDR1 is LGHNA and CDR2 is YNFKEQ in the germline V gene. Trimming shortened V by 5 bases and J by 4 bases, and 11 bases separated the two germline ends. CDR3 loop: CASSARGGETQYF. The CDR3 region has the DNA TGTGCCAGCAGCGCCCGGGGAGGAGAGACCCAGTACTTC.

This chain uses TRBV10-3 with TRBJ2-1, with TRBD2 as a possible D gene (7 bases). This CDR3 spans 15 amino acids. Germline lookup yields CDR1 ENHRY and CDR2 SYGVKD. The V gene lost 7 bases and the J gene lost 5 bases, with 18 bases spanning the gap. The CDR3 region has the DNA TGTGCCATCAATGTGGGGGGGGCTCTACACAATGAGCAGTTCTTC. This codes for CAINVGGALHNEQFF.

There are a few counts of this clone. V and J are TRBV7-2 and TRBJ2-5; D is perhaps TRBD2 (6 bases). V was cut by 2 bases and J by 2 bases, with 18 bases left in between. This CDR3 has 17 amino acids. Per germline, CDR1 SGHTA and CDR2 FQGNSA. The CDR3 DNA reads TGTGCCAGCAGCTTATTCGTTTTGATCCGGGGGCAAGAGACCCAGTACTTC. Its protein is CASSLFVLIRGQETQYF.

This chain connects TRBV27 to TRBJ1-5; D gene ambiguous. The CDR3 is made up of 14 amino acids. The V end was cut by 3 bases, the J end by 3 bases, with 9 bases between. Germline CDR1 reads MNHEY; CDR2 reads SMNVEV (reference sequence). The CDR3 here is CASSFSLTNQPQHF. DNA for the CDR3: TGTGCCAGCAGTTTTAGTCTTACCAATCAGCCCCAGCATTTT.

The rearrangement links TRBV7-3 to TRBJ1-2; 12 bases align to TRBD1. There are 17 residues in the CDR3. J was trimmed by 5 bases and V by 0 bases; bases with no gene match: 7. The V gene's germline CDR1 is SGHTA and CDR2 FQGTGA. DNA of the CDR3: TGTGCCAGCAGCTTAACTCCGGGACAGGGGGCCTCTTATGGCTACACCTTC. This sequence encodes CASSLTPGQGASYGYTF.

V and J are TRBV7-9 and TRBJ2-7; 7 nucleotides line up with TRBD1. The CDR3 has 18 residues. Germline loops: CDR1 SEHNR, CDR2 FQNEAQ (reference sequence). With 0 bases clipped from V and 5 bases from J, the junction kept 16 bases outside the gene matches. In nucleotides, the CDR3 is TGTGCCAGCAGCTTAGCAGGGGGCGGACCTTCCCTAGGGCACGAGCAGTACTTC. It codes for CASSLAGGGPSLGHEQYF.

Only one count was recorded for this clone. CDR3 amino acids: CASSLSLAGFTDTQYF. In nucleotides, the CDR3 is TGTGCCAGCAGCTTATCGCTAGCGGGATTCACAGATACGCAGTATTTT. The rearrangement uses TRBV11-3 and TRBJ2-3, with 9 bases aligning to TRBD2. CDR1 and CDR2 (germline): SGHNT, YENEEA. The trim removed 2 bases at V and 2 bases at J, leaving 5 bases unmatched. The CDR3 consists of 16 residues.

CDR3 amino acids: CASSKLVRLGRTGENTEAFF. The CDR3 DNA follows: TGTGCCAGCAGCAAACTAGTGCGGTTAGGAAGAACAGGGGAGAACACTGAAGCTTTCTTT. This chain links TRBV21-1 with TRBJ1-1; the table's D call TRBD1 went unverified against the DNA. TRBV21-1 is labeled a pseudogene. This CDR3 has 20 residues.

The chain has TRBV12-5 and TRBJ2-1; a weak D match, TRBD2 (6 bases). There are 15 residues in the CDR3. Trimming removed 5 bases from V and 0 bases from J, with 11 bases in between. Germline CDR1 reads LGHNT; CDR2 reads FRNRAP. Here the CDR3 reads CASGQSGSSYNEQFF. DNA for the CDR3: TGTGCTAGTGGTCAAAGCGGGTCCTCCTACAATGAGCAGTTCTTC.

The V call is TRBV15, the J call TRBJ1-1, with 7 bases identical to TRBD1. With 1 base clipped from V and 4 bases from J, the junction kept 3 bases outside the gene matches. CDR3 length: 14 amino acids. Germline V lookup: CDR1 LNHNV, CDR2 YYDKDF (reference sequence). The CDR3 here is CATSRGQGVTEAFF. The CDR3 nucleotides are TGTGCCACCAGCAGAGGACAGGGAGTCACTGAAGCTTTCTTT.

The CDR3 sequence: CARCFVPGPFNQPQHF. CDR3 DNA: TGCGCCAGATGCTTCGTACCGGGACCGTTCAATCAGCCCCAGCATTTT. The V call is TRBV10-1, the J call TRBJ1-5, with a weak D call TRBD1 (5 bases). Trimming stripped 9 bases from V and 3 bases from J, with 21 bases between. Germline assignment: CDR1 WNHNN and CDR2 SYGVQD (reference sequence). The length of the CDR3 is 16 residues.

This clone was seen once. The gene calls are TRBV30 and TRBJ1-2, with a possible D match to TRBD1 (6 bases). The V gene lost 4 bases and the J gene lost 5 bases, with 14 bases spanning the gap. The V gene's germline CDR1 is GTSNPN and CDR2 SVGIG (reference sequence). The CDR3 loop spans 13 amino acids. The CDR3 region has the DNA TGTGCCTGGACTTCGACAGGTCAATATGGCTACACCTTC. This translates into CAWTSTGQYGYTF.

The chain carries TRBV5-8 and TRBJ2-1; 15 nucleotides agree with TRBD2. Germline V CDR1 and CDR2: SGHTS, YDEGEE. The trim removed 3 bases at V and 0 bases at J, leaving 10 bases unmatched. This CDR3 has 20 residues. CDR3 sequence reads: CASSSTGTSGGWSSYNEQFF. DNA of the CDR3: TGTGCCAGCAGCTCCACCGGGACTAGCGGGGGGTGGAGCTCCTACAATGAGCAGTTCTTC.

V and J are TRBV4-1 and TRBJ1-4; D not resolved. Trimming took off 2 bases at V and 0 bases at J, with 7 bases between the two ends. The CDR3 spans 15 residues. Germline-derived CDR1 and CDR2 are MGHRA and YSYEKL. The CDR3 is CASSQSGTTNEKLFF. The CDR3 DNA sequence: TGCGCCAGCAGCCAATCGGGGACAACTAATGAAAAACTGTTTTTT.

The rearrangement links TRBV3-1 (or the pseudogene TRBV3-2) to TRBJ2-7; 7 positions match TRBD1. The CDR3 length is 15 residues. The germline V gene encodes CDR1 LGHDT and CDR2 YNNKEL (reference sequence). J was trimmed by 3 bases and V by 3 bases; bases with no gene match: 8. The CDR3 region is CASSHPDTGDYEQYF. The DNA of the CDR3 is TGTGCCAGCAGCCACCCAGACACAGGGGACTACGAGCAGTACTTC.

The chain uses TRBV6-1 and TRBJ1-6, with a tentative D call TRBD1 (6 bases). The CDR3 is 16 residues long. Germline V gene sequence: CDR1 MNHNS, CDR2 SASEGT. Trimming shortened V by 1 base and J by 8 bases, and 15 bases separated the two germline ends. The DNA for the CDR3 is TGTGCCAGCAGTGAAGGGAGCGGGACACCTTATTCACCCCTCCACTTT. The encoded protein is CASSEGSGTPYSPLHF.